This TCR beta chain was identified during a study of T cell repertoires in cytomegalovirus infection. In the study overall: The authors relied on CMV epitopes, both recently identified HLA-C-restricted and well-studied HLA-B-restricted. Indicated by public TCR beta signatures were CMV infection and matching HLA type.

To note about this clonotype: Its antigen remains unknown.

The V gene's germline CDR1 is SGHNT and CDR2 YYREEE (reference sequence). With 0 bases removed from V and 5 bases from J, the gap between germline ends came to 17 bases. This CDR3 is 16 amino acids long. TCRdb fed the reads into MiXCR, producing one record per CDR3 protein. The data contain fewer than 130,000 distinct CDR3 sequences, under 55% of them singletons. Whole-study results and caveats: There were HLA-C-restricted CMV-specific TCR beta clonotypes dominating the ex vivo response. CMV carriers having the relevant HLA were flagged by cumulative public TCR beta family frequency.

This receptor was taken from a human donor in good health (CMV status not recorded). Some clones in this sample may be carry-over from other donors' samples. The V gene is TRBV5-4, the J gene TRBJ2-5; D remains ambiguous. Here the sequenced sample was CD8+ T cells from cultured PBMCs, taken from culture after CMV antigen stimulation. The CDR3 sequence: CASSLEPADQVETQYF. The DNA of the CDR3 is TGTGCCAGCAGCTTGGAACCCGCCGACCAAGTGGAGACCCAGTACTTC.